Listed below are T cell receptor beta chains from one sample, sequenced in a study of metastatic and nonmetastatic thyroid tumors. TCRdb reprocessed the PCR reads using MiXCR. This table has 30,000 to 50,000 clones, 13% appearing once. The sequenced material came from blood. These TCRs come from a female donor with papillary thyroid cancer or a benign thyroid nodule (not recorded which). Some clones in this sample may be carry-over from other donors' samples. Each CDR3 is given with its conserved first and last residue. The D gene is left open where the match is weak. Part of the rows lack a size; the others show once, few, many or a class for expanded clones.

len: 11; d_gene: TRBD2; abundance: NA; v_gene: TRBV7-9; j_gene: TRBJ2-3; CDR3aa: CASSLGTREYF; CDR3nt: TGTGCCAGCAGCTTAGGGACTAGGGAGTATTTT
len: 14; d_gene: NA; abundance: many; v_gene: TRBV5-6; j_gene: TRBJ2-7; CDR3aa: CASSLDGRDYEQYF; CDR3nt: TGTGCCAGCAGCCTAGATGGCAGGGACTACGAGCAGTACTTC
len: 12; d_gene: NA; abundance: many; v_gene: TRBV19; j_gene: TRBJ1-1; CDR3aa: CASRGWSGEAFF; CDR3nt: TGTGCCAGTAGGGGATGGAGCGGTGAAGCTTTCTTT
len: 15; d_gene: NA; abundance: NA; v_gene: TRBV11-2; j_gene: TRBJ2-7; CDR3aa: CASSSGVRGVYEQYF; CDR3nt: TGTGCCAGCAGCTCCGGTGTGCGCGGGGTCTACGAGCAGTACTTC
len: 13; d_gene: NA; abundance: many; v_gene: TRBV6-5; j_gene: TRBJ1-1; CDR3aa: CASRSRGGTEAFF; CDR3nt: TGTGCCAGCAGGTCTCGAGGGGGCACTGAAGCTTTCTTT
len: 12; d_gene: NA; abundance: NA; v_gene: TRBV12-5; j_gene: TRBJ2-5; CDR3aa: CASGLDEETQYF; CDR3nt: TGTGCTAGTGGTTTGGATGAAGAGACCCAGTACTTC
len: 14; d_gene: NA; abundance: many; v_gene: TRBV28; j_gene: TRBJ2-5; CDR3aa: CASSIQGGGETQYF; CDR3nt: TGTGCCAGCAGTATCCAGGGAGGAGGAGAGACCCAGTACTTC
len: 15; d_gene: NA; abundance: few; v_gene: TRBV28; j_gene: TRBJ1-3; CDR3aa: CASSTLGAGGNTIYF; CDR3nt: TGTGCCAGCAGTACCTTGGGGGCAGGTGGAAACACCATATACTTT
len: 11; d_gene: NA; abundance: many; v_gene: TRBV28; j_gene: TRBJ2-7; CDR3aa: CASRGVFEQYF; CDR3nt: TGTGCCAGCAGGGGGGTTTTCGAGCAGTACTTC
len: 13; d_gene: NA; abundance: many; v_gene: TRBV7-3; j_gene: TRBJ2-5; CDR3aa: CASSASRGETQYF; CDR3nt: TGTGCCAGCAGCGCCAGCAGGGGAGAGACCCAGTACTTC
len: 17; d_gene: TRBD2; abundance: many; v_gene: TRBV11-1; j_gene: TRBJ2-5; CDR3aa: CASSLAMLAGGQETQYF; CDR3nt: TGTGCCAGCAGCTTAGCGATGTTAGCGGGAGGGCAAGAGACCCAGTACTTC
len: 16; d_gene: TRBD2; abundance: few; v_gene: TRBV6-1; j_gene: TRBJ2-1; CDR3aa: CASRGLACPPYNEQFF; CDR3nt: TGTGCCAGCAGGGGACTAGCGTGCCCTCCCTACAATGAGCAGTTCTTC
len: 13; d_gene: NA; abundance: many; v_gene: TRBV20-1; j_gene: TRBJ2-7; CDR3aa: CSAMTTDSYEQYF; CDR3nt: TGCAGTGCTATGACTACAGATTCCTACGAGCAGTACTTC
len: 12; d_gene: NA; abundance: many; v_gene: TRBV2; j_gene: TRBJ2-3; CDR3aa: CASLEGSDTQYF; CDR3nt: TGTGCCAGCTTAGAGGGCTCAGATACGCAGTATTTT
len: 16; d_gene: NA; abundance: once; v_gene: TRBV5-1; j_gene: TRBJ2-3; CDR3aa: CASSYSLYNPPDTQYF; CDR3nt: TGCGCCAGCAGCTACTCATTGTACAATCCCCCAGATACGCAGTATTTT
len: 13; d_gene: NA; abundance: many; v_gene: TRBV30; j_gene: TRBJ1-1; CDR3aa: CAWSRAGGTEAFF; CDR3nt: TGTGCCTGGAGTCGGGCCGGGGGTACTGAAGCTTTCTTT
len: 12; d_gene: NA; abundance: many; v_gene: TRBV12-3/TRBV12-4; j_gene: TRBJ2-1; CDR3aa: CASSFSMNEQFF; CDR3nt: TGTGCCAGCAGTTTTTCAATGAATGAGCAGTTCTTC
len: 17; d_gene: NA; abundance: NA; v_gene: TRBV6-1; j_gene: TRBJ1-5; CDR3aa: CASSEAGTVYSNQPQHF; CDR3nt: TGTGCCAGCAGTGAAGCGGGGACGGTTTATAGCAATCAGCCCCAGCATTTT
len: 13; d_gene: NA; abundance: many; v_gene: TRBV2; j_gene: TRBJ1-1; CDR3aa: CASAGEGDTEAFF; CDR3nt: TGTGCCAGCGCCGGGGAAGGGGACACTGAAGCTTTCTTT
len: 16; d_gene: NA; abundance: many; v_gene: TRBV24-1; j_gene: TRBJ2-5; CDR3aa: CATSDSGVRYQETQYF; CDR3nt: TGTGCCACCAGTGATTCAGGGGTGAGGTACCAAGAGACCCAGTACTTC
len: 14; d_gene: NA; abundance: many; v_gene: TRBV7-2; j_gene: TRBJ1-1; CDR3aa: CASSFVHMNTEAFF; CDR3nt: TGTGCCAGCAGCTTTGTACACATGAACACTGAAGCTTTCTTT
len: 14; d_gene: NA; abundance: few; v_gene: TRBV6-1; j_gene: TRBJ2-7; CDR3aa: CASSHDVSSYERYF; CDR3nt: TGTGCCAGCAGTCATGACGTTAGCTCCTACGAGCGGTACTTC
len: 16; d_gene: NA; abundance: NA; v_gene: TRBV7-3; j_gene: TRBJ2-7; CDR3aa: CASSPSVGLAPYEQYF; CDR3nt: TGTGCCAGCAGCCCCAGTGTTGGGCTAGCCCCCTACGAGCAGTACTTC
len: 15; d_gene: NA; abundance: medium-sized; v_gene: TRBV27; j_gene: TRBJ2-7; CDR3aa: CASSLSARPSYEQYF; CDR3nt: TGTGCCAGCAGTTTATCTGCCAGACCCTCCTACGAGCAGTACTTC
len: 13; d_gene: TRBD2; abundance: NA; v_gene: TRBV12-3/TRBV12-4; j_gene: TRBJ2-7; CDR3aa: CASSGGRAYEQYF; CDR3nt: TGTGCCAGCAGCGGTGGGAGGGCCTACGAGCAGTACTTC
len: 12; d_gene: NA; abundance: many; v_gene: TRBV11-2; j_gene: TRBJ1-2; CDR3aa: CASSARNYGYTF; CDR3nt: TGTGCCAGCAGCGCCCGTAACTATGGCTACACCTTC
len: 16; d_gene: NA; abundance: NA; v_gene: TRBV5-1; j_gene: TRBJ2-2; CDR3aa: CASSWRAGDITGELFF; CDR3nt: TGCGCCAGCAGCTGGCGAGCCGGAGACATCACCGGGGAGCTGTTTTTT
len: 11; d_gene: NA; abundance: many; v_gene: TRBV20-1; j_gene: TRBJ2-1; CDR3aa: CRLARGNEQFF; CDR3nt: TGCAGGCTAGCTAGGGGCAATGAGCAGTTCTTC